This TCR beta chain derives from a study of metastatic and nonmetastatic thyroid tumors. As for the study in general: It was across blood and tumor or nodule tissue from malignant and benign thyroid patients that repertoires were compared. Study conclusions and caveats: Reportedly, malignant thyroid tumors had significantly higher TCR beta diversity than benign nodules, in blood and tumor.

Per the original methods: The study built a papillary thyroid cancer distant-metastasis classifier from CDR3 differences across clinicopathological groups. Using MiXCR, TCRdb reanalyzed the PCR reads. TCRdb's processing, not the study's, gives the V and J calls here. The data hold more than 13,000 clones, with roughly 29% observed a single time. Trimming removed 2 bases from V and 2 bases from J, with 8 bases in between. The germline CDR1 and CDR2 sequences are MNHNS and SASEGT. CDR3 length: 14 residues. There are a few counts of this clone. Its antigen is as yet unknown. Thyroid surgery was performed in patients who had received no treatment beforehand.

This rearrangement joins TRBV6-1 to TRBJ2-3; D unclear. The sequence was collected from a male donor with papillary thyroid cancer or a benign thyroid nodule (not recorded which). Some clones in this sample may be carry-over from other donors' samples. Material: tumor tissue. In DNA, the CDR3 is TGTGCCAGCAGTGAACCGTCAGCCACAGATACGCAGTATTTT. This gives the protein CASSEPSATDTQYF.